The 13 T cell receptor beta chains below were found in one sample sequenced in a study of blood T cell repertoires in COVID-19. Sequencing was performed with immunoSEQ multiplex PCR; in TCRdb, only in-frame clones are kept and a portion is missing. This repertoire shows tens of thousands of clones, roughly nine tenths found once; its top ten account for roughly 1.3%. The sequenced material came from peripheral blood. These receptors all stem from a man aged 60-69 years with acute or convalescent COVID-19.

The gene calls are TRBV7-3 and TRBJ1-2; the D is unclear. This CDR3 comprises 14 residues. Germline lookup yields CDR1 SGHTA and CDR2 FQGTGA. Trimming removed 6 bases from V and 8 bases from J, with 19 bases in between. CDR3 loop: CASRSFGEGHGYTF. CDR3 bases: TGTGCCAGCAGGTCCTTCGGGGAAGGCCACGGCTACACCTTC.

Here the CDR3 reads CAWRLAMNTEAFF. CDR3 nucleotides: TGTGCCTGGAGGTTAGCCATGAACACTGAAGCTTTCTTT. V is TRBV30 and J is TRBJ1-1; unclear D gene. The germline gives CDR1 GTSNPN, CDR2 SVGIG (reference sequence). The CDR3 extends over 13 amino acids. V shed 3 bases and J shed 0 bases, with 8 bases lying between them. The full variable domain, its missing parts supplied by reference TRBV30 and TRBJ1-1, is SQTIHQWPATLVQPVGSPLSLECTVEGTSNPNLYWYRQAAGRGLQLLFYSVGIGQISSEVPQNLSASRPQDRQFILSSKKLLLSDSGFYLCAWRLAMNTEAFFGQGTRLTVV.

The V and J genes are TRBV10-3 and TRBJ1-2; maybe TRBD1 (5 bases). Germline CDR1 ENHRY, CDR2 SYGVKD. The CDR3 is 17 residues long. Trimming pared 10 bases from V and 8 bases from J, leaving 32 bases between. Here the CDR3 DNA reads TGTGCCACCAAAGAAAGGACGACAGTTCCCAGCGCCGGCGGCTACACCTTC. This translates into CATKERTTVPSAGGYTF.

This chain uses TRBV29-1 with TRBJ2-2, with D perhaps TRBD1 (5 bases). Trimming removed 5 bases from V and 4 bases from J, with 11 bases in between. The CDR3 has 13 amino acids. Germline V gene lookup returns CDR1 SQVTM and CDR2 ANQGSEA. The CDR3 here is CSVLQGGTGELFF. CDR3 nucleotide sequence: TGCAGCGTTCTGCAGGGTGGCACCGGGGAGCTGTTTTTT.

J is TRBJ2-4 and V is TRBV5-4; TRBD2 matches 15 bases. The germline V gene has CDR1 SGHNT and CDR2 YYREEE (reference sequence). After removal of 4 bases from V and 0 bases from J, the junction contained 2 bases not matched to a gene. The length of the CDR3 is 17 residues. CDR3 residues: CASSLGLAGGAKNIQYF. The CDR3 region has the DNA TGTGCCAGCAGCCTGGGACTAGCGGGGGGAGCCAAAAACATTCAGTACTTC.

J is TRBJ1-1 and V is TRBV3-1 (or the pseudogene TRBV3-2); TRBD1 aligns across 8 bases. With 2 bases clipped from V and 6 bases from J, the junction kept 2 bases outside the gene matches. The CDR3 extends over 13 amino acids. Germline CDR1 LGHDT, CDR2 YNNKEL (reference sequence). The CDR3 protein is CASSQLDRAEAFF. The CDR3 DNA is TGTGCCAGCAGCCAACTGGACAGGGCTGAAGCTTTCTTT.

The chain joins TRBV4-1 to TRBJ2-3, with D maybe TRBD1 (6 bases). V was shortened by 3 bases and J by 0 bases, with 10 bases between the two germline ends. From germline, CDR1 is MGHRA and CDR2 YSYEKL. CDR3 length: 15 residues. CDR3 protein: CASSQSGVSTDTQYF. Here the CDR3 DNA reads TGCGCCAGCAGCCAGTCAGGGGTGAGCACAGATACGCAGTATTTT.

J is TRBJ1-1 and V is TRBV7-2; TRBD1 might be the D (6 bases). Between the trimmed V and J ends, which lost 5 bases and 8 bases, there was a span of 18 bases. This CDR3 is built from 14 residues. In germline, CDR1 is SGHTA, CDR2 FQGNSA. For the CDR3, the DNA is TGTGCCAGCAGCCCAAGGGGGGGGGCGATAGAAGCTTTCTTT. Protein product: CASSPRGGAIEAFF.

V usage is TRBV5-1 and J usage is TRBJ1-3; D might be TRBD1 (6 bases). With 3 bases removed from V and 0 bases from J, the gap between germline ends came to 10 bases. Germline V lookup: CDR1 SGHRS, CDR2 YFSETQ. The CDR3 sequence is 15 residues long. This CDR3 reads CASSSGGLSGNTIYF. CDR3 nucleotide sequence: TGCGCCAGCAGCTCGGGGGGCCTCTCTGGAAACACCATATATTTT.

This sequence joins TRBV28 and TRBJ1-6, with a tentative D call TRBD1 (6 bases). The length of the CDR3 is 18 residues. From germline, CDR1 is MDHEN and CDR2 SYDVKM. V lost 4 bases, J lost 0 bases, and 16 bases lay in between. This chain's CDR3 is CASSSTRTASSYNSPLHF. The CDR3 bases are TGTGCCAGCAGTTCCACACGGACAGCGAGCTCCTATAATTCACCCCTCCACTTT.

This sequence joins TRBV4-2 and TRBJ2-7; the D is unclear. The CDR3 is 18 residues long. Germline loops: CDR1 LGHNA, CDR2 YNFKEQ. The V and J ends lost 0 bases and 4 bases respectively, with 22 bases between them. The CDR3 is CASSQEWANVPNPYEQYF. For the CDR3, the DNA is TGTGCCAGCAGCCAAGAGTGGGCGAATGTCCCCAACCCTTACGAGCAGTACTTC.

The gene calls are TRBV24-1 and TRBJ1-2; unclear D gene. This CDR3 spans 14 amino acids. Trimming took 4 bases from V and 0 from J, leaving 8 bases between them. CDR1 and CDR2 from the germline V gene are KGHDR and SFDVKD. The CDR3 is CATSEPGTNYGYTF. In nucleotides, the CDR3 is TGTGCCACCAGTGAACCGGGAACTAACTATGGCTACACCTTC.

The V and J genes are TRBV7-3 and TRBJ2-2, with D unclear. Germline lookup yields CDR1 SGHTA and CDR2 FQGTGA. The CDR3 spans 16 residues. The V and J ends lost 2 bases and 7 bases respectively, with 17 bases between them. The CDR3 is CASSLSVTAVDGELFF. The CDR3, as DNA: TGTGCCAGCAGCTTATCGGTTACGGCGGTCGACGGGGAGCTGTTTTTT.